These 16 T cell receptor beta chains came from one sample sequenced in a study of cytomegalovirus exposure and HLA in healthy donors. Sequencing was performed with immunoSEQ multiplex PCR; in TCRdb, only in-frame clones are kept and a portion is missing. The sample gives hundreds of thousands of clones, around four fifths of which show up once; over 12% is in the top ten. The sample comprised PBMCs. The receptors shown here come from a woman aged 30 to 39 in good health and CMV-seropositive.

The chain has TRBV6-1 and TRBJ1-1; D ambiguous. The V gene's germline CDR1 is MNHNS and CDR2 SASEGT. V lost 9 bases to trimming and J lost 0 bases, with 11 bases between them. The CDR3 has 13 residues. The chain's CDR3 is CASQPVMNTEAFF. The CDR3 DNA reads as TGTGCCAGTCAACCAGTCATGAACACTGAAGCTTTCTTT.

This clone came up a few times. This chain joins TRBV29-1 and TRBJ2-2; 7 nucleotides align to TRBD1. Germline CDR1 reads SQVTM; CDR2 reads ANQGSEA. The junction had 6 bases not matched to a gene; V was cut back by 4 bases and J by 1 base. This CDR3 spans 15 amino acids. The CDR3 DNA follows: TGCAGCGTTGGTGTAGGGGGCCGGAACACCGGGGAGCTGTTTTTT. Translating gives CSVGVGGRNTGELFF.

The CDR3 DNA reads as TGTGCCAGCAGTGAACTCACTAGCGGGAGCTCCTACGAGCAGTACTTC. This sequence encodes CASSELTSGSSYEQYF. The chain has TRBV25-1 and TRBJ2-7; 11 nucleotides match TRBD2. The CDR3 runs 16 residues. The V gene end was trimmed by 2 bases and the J gene end by 0 bases; junction bases not matched to a gene: 3. CDR1 and CDR2 (germline): MGHDK, SYGVNS.

This chain joins TRBV5-6 and TRBJ1-2, with D possibly matching TRBD1 (6 bases). Germline lookup yields CDR1 SGHDT and CDR2 YYEEEE. V lost 0 bases to trimming and J lost 6 bases, with 12 bases between them. This CDR3 spans 14 amino acids. CDR3 loop: CASSLDWGADGYTF. CDR3 in DNA: TGTGCCAGCAGCTTGGATTGGGGGGCTGATGGCTACACCTTC.

For the CDR3, the DNA is TGTGCCAGTCGAAAAAGGTCAGAGTATGGCTACACCTTC. It codes for CASRKRSEYGYTF. The rearrangement joins TRBV2 to TRBJ1-2; D is ambiguous. Germline assignment: CDR1 SNHLY and CDR2 FYNNEI. Trimming removed 9 bases at V and 5 bases at J, with 16 bases between. CDR3 length equals 13 residues.

In nucleotides, the CDR3 is TGTGCCAGCAGCGTAGAGGGACAGGGGAACTATGGCTACACCTTC. Translated, it gives CASSVEGQGNYGYTF. The rearrangement joins TRBV9 to TRBJ1-2; 10 positions agree with TRBD1. There are 15 residues in the CDR3. The germline V gene has CDR1 SGDLS and CDR2 YYNGEE. The ends lost 0 bases at V and 2 bases at J; junction bases unmatched: 1.

The chain uses TRBV27 and TRBJ2-3, with 9 bases lining up with TRBD2. CDR3 length: 15 amino acids. CDR1 is MNHEY and CDR2 is SMNVEV in the germline V gene (reference sequence). Unmatched junction bases numbered 7, after V lost 4 bases and J lost 5 bases. The CDR3 sequence: CASSSSGTRLDTQYF. CDR3 coding DNA: TGTGCCAGCAGTTCTAGCGGGACCCGCTTAGATACGCAGTATTTT.

The rearrangement joins TRBV5-6 to TRBJ2-7; D is unclear. V was trimmed by 2 bases and J by 3 bases, leaving 6 bases between them. Looked up from germline, CDR1 is SGHDT and CDR2 is YYEEEE. CDR3 length equals 12 residues. Here the CDR3 DNA reads TGTGCCAGCAGCTTTGGCCGCTACGAGCAGTACTTC. Translated: CASSFGRYEQYF.

The chain combines TRBV9 with TRBJ2-7; D not resolved. CDR3 length: 13 residues. Trimming shortened V by 2 bases and J by 3 bases, and 9 bases separated the two germline ends. Germline CDR1 SGDLS, CDR2 YYNGEE. The CDR3 bases are TGTGCCAGCAGCGTGGAGCCGGGCTACGAGCAGTACTTC. This gives the protein CASSVEPGYEQYF. The full variable domain, with the rest looked up from reference TRBV9 and TRBJ2-7, is DSGVTQTPKHLITATGQRVTLRCSPRSGDLSVYWYQQSLDQGLQFLIQYYNGEERAKGNILERFSAQQFPDLHSELNLSSLELGDSALYFCASSVEPGYEQYFGPGTRLTVT.

The chain combines TRBV7-2 with TRBJ2-7; maybe TRBD1 (6 bases). The germline V and J ends were trimmed by 2 bases and 2 bases, with 10 bases remaining between them. The CDR3 totals 14 residues. Per germline, CDR1 SGHTA and CDR2 FQGNSA. The CDR3 is CASSLRTVTYEQYF. As DNA, the CDR3 is TGTGCCAGCAGCTTACGGACAGTAACCTACGAGCAGTACTTC.

DNA for the CDR3: TGCAGCGTTGAGCCAGACTACGGATTCGCCCAAGAGACCCAGTACTTC. Its protein is CSVEPDYGFAQETQYF. The V gene is TRBV29-1, the J gene TRBJ2-5; D might be TRBD2 (5 bases). CDR1 and CDR2 (germline): SQVTM, ANQGSEA. The CDR3 contains 16 residues. Trimming removed 3 bases at V and 1 base at J, with 18 bases between.

J is TRBJ1-5 and V is TRBV18; D is ambiguous. CDR3 length: 14 residues. Germline CDR1 is KGHSH and CDR2 is LQKENI. With 5 bases removed from V and 3 bases from J, the gap between germline ends came to 11 bases. The CDR3 DNA is TGTGCCAGCTCAAGAACAGAGGTCAATCAGCCCCAGCATTTT. This codes for CASSRTEVNQPQHF.

This sequence joins TRBV7-3 and TRBJ1-1, with 8 bases identical to TRBD1. The CDR3 is made up of 13 amino acids. Germline CDR1 reads SGHTA; CDR2 reads FQGTGA. V gave up 5 bases and J gave up 6 bases; unmatched junction bases: 5. CDR3 bases: TGTGCCAGCAGCAGTACAGGGGGGGCTGAAGCTTTCTTT. Encoded protein: CASSSTGGAEAFF.

The V gene is TRBV2, the J gene TRBJ2-5; TRBD2 agrees at 13 bases. The CDR3 loop spans 17 amino acids. Trimming removed 4 bases from V and 3 bases from J; junction bases left unmatched: 8. CDR1 is SNHLY, CDR2 FYNNEI, per germline. DNA of the CDR3: TGTGCCAGCAGTGGCCCGTTACTAGCGGGAGGGGAAGAGACCCAGTACTTC. Its protein product is CASSGPLLAGGEETQYF.

This chain uses TRBV27 with TRBJ2-7; 9 bases agree with TRBD1. Germline V gene lookup returns CDR1 MNHEY and CDR2 SMNVEV (reference sequence). After removal of 5 bases from V and 5 bases from J, the junction contained 4 bases not matched to a gene. The CDR3 totals 13 residues. The DNA for the CDR3 is TGTGCCAGCAGTGGCTGGACAGGGGACGAGCAGTACTTC. Its translation: CASSGWTGDEQYF.

This rearrangement joins TRBV7-2 to TRBJ1-1; D is unresolved. Germline-derived CDR1 and CDR2 are SGHTA and FQGNSA. This CDR3 has 13 residues. Trimming removed 5 bases at V and 1 base at J, with 8 bases between. CDR3 sequence (DNA): TGTGCCAGCAGCACAAATTGGAACACTGAAGCTTTCTTT. It encodes CASSTNWNTEAFF.